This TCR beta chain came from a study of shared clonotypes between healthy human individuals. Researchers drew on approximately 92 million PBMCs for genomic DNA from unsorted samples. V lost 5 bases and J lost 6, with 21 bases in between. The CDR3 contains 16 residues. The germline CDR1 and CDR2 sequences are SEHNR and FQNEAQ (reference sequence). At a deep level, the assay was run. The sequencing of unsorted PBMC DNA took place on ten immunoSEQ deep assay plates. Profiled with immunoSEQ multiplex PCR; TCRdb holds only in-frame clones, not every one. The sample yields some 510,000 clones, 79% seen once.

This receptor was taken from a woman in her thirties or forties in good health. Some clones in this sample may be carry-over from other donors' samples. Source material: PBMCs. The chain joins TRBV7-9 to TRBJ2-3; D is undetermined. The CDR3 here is CASSPPRVRHMDTQYF. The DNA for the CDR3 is TGTGCCAGCAGCCCCCCCCGGGTGAGGCACATGGATACGCAGTATTTT.